This passage covers 21 T cell receptor beta chains from one sample sequenced in a study of Ad26.COV2.S vaccination and SARS-CoV-2 variants. Profiled with immunoSEQ multiplex PCR; TCRdb holds only in-frame clones, not every one. This table holds roughly 380,000 clones, more than 75% found once. Specified treatment: some 20 received Ad26.COV2.S at low or high dose, single or two shots; several received placebo; per-sample allocation not given. Vaccine and placebo recipients were sampled on day 63 after the first injection. The source material was peripheral blood, sampled in a trial of Ad26.COV2.S vaccine versus placebo. Every receptor here comes from a person between 18 and 59 years old who received the Ad26.COV2.S COVID-19 vaccine or a placebo.

This chain links TRBV14 with TRBJ2-7, with 9 bases identical to TRBD2. Germline CDR1 and CDR2: SGHDN and FVKESK. This CDR3 has 17 residues. V shed 6 bases, J shed 5 bases, and the junction held 17 bases outside the gene matches. Here the CDR3 reads CASRHGDGTSFPNEQYF. The CDR3 nucleotides read TGTGCCAGCAGGCACGGAGACGGGACTAGCTTTCCCAACGAGCAGTACTTC.

The chain has TRBV29-1 and TRBJ1-5; 8 bases are shared with TRBD1. CDR1 is SQVTM and CDR2 is ANQGSEA in the germline V gene. The CDR3 is 15 amino acids. V trimming: 6 bases; J trimming: 3 bases; junction bases outside the gene matches: 10. This CDR3 is CSVAAGTGNNQPQHF. Written as DNA, the CDR3 is TGCAGCGTCGCCGCCGGGACAGGAAACAATCAGCCCCAGCATTTT.

The chain carries TRBV7-2 and TRBJ2-1; 8 nucleotides match TRBD1. There are 14 residues in the CDR3. CDR1 and CDR2 from the germline V gene are SGHTA and FQGNSA. Germline trimming cut 4 bases from V and 6 bases from J; bases unmatched to any gene: 5. CDR3 region: CASSSTTGANEQFF. In DNA form, the CDR3 reads TGTGCCAGCAGCTCCACGACAGGGGCCAATGAGCAGTTCTTC. The full variable domain, in which reference TRBV7-2 and TRBJ2-1 provide the parts outside the CDR3, is GAGVSQSPSNKVTEKGKDVELRCDPISGHTALYWYRQSLGQGLEFLIYFQGNSAPDKSGLPSDRFSAERTGGSVSTLTIQRTQQEDSAVYLCASSSTTGANEQFFGPGTRLTVL.

The chain uses TRBV12-3 or TRBV12-4 and TRBJ1-2; 7 bases align to TRBD1. After removal of 7 bases from V and 4 bases from J, the junction contained 6 bases not matched to a gene. There are 13 residues in the CDR3. CDR3 region: CASMGQRIYGYTF. The CDR3 DNA reads TGTGCCAGCATGGGACAGAGAATCTATGGCTACACCTTC.

The rearrangement joins TRBV9 to TRBJ2-1; TRBD2 matches at 8 bases. The length of the CDR3 is 16 residues. Trimming cost V 3 bases and J 5 bases; bases outside gene matches: 10. CDR1 is SGDLS and CDR2 is YYNGEE in the germline V gene. The CDR3 loop is CASSDPFRGGDNEQFF. The CDR3 nucleotides read TGTGCCAGCAGCGACCCCTTTCGGGGGGGGGACAATGAGCAGTTCTTC. The variable domain in full, with the rest retrieved from reference TRBV9 and TRBJ2-1, is DSGVTQTPKHLITATGQRVTLRCSPRSGDLSVYWYQQSLDQGLQFLIQYYNGEERAKGNILERFSAQQFPDLHSELNLSSLELGDSALYFCASSDPFRGGDNEQFFGPGTRLTVL.

This clone appeared once. This sequence joins TRBV7-9 and TRBJ1-6; 7 bases fit TRBD1. Looked up from germline, CDR1 is SEHNR and CDR2 is FQNEAQ (reference sequence). Trimming at V came to 5 bases and at J to 1 base, leaving 11 bases not matched to a gene. CDR3 size: 18 residues. CDR3 protein: CASSPDRDWGSYNSPLHF. For the CDR3, the DNA is TGTGCCAGCAGCCCTGACAGGGATTGGGGTTCCTATAATTCACCCCTCCACTTT.

This chain links TRBV29-1 with TRBJ1-1; no reliable D call. Deletions cut 4 bases from V and 4 bases from J, with 10 bases between. The CDR3 runs 12 residues. Germline values: CDR1 SQVTM, CDR2 ANQGSEA. In nucleotides, the CDR3 is TGCAGCGTTGCAGCCATGGGCACTGAAGCTTTCTTT. Protein: CSVAAMGTEAFF.

The V and J genes are TRBV3-1 (or the pseudogene TRBV3-2) and TRBJ2-1, with 9 bases that match TRBD2. V lost 8 bases, J lost 4 bases, and 6 bases stayed unmatched. This CDR3 has 14 amino acids. Germline CDR1 LGHDT, CDR2 YNNKEL (reference sequence). The CDR3 here is CASEGGGAYNEQFF. CDR3 nucleotide sequence: TGTGCCAGCGAGGGCGGGGGGGCGTACAATGAGCAGTTCTTC.

The V and J genes are TRBV5-6 and TRBJ2-7; D possibly corresponds to TRBD2 (6 bases). The CDR3 runs to 17 residues. The germline V and J ends were trimmed by 3 bases and 3 bases, with 22 bases remaining between them. Germline V gene data show CDR1 as SGHDT and CDR2 as YYEEEE. The CDR3, as DNA: TGTGCCAGCAGCTCTGTGACCGGGAGCGGCGGCTTCTACGAGCAGTACTTC. Encoded protein: CASSSVTGSGGFYEQYF.

The genes are TRBV19 and TRBJ1-5; 8 nucleotides align to TRBD1. CDR1 is LNHDA, CDR2 SQIVND, per germline (reference sequence). CDR3 length equals 16 residues. The trim removed 6 bases at V and 4 bases at J, leaving 11 bases unmatched. CDR3: CASSKPQGAGNQPQHF. The DNA for the CDR3 is TGTGCCAGTAGCAAACCTCAGGGGGCAGGTAATCAGCCCCAGCATTTT.

The rearrangement joins TRBV11-3 to TRBJ2-7; weak D call: TRBD1 (6 bases). V was cut by 5 bases and J by 7 bases, with 15 bases left in between. Germline V gene lookup returns CDR1 SGHNT and CDR2 YENEEA. The CDR3 consists of 13 residues. The CDR3: CASSRDNNKEQYF. The CDR3 bases are TGTGCCAGCAGCCGGGACAACAATAAAGAGCAGTACTTC. The whole variable domain, filled in from reference TRBV11-3 and TRBJ2-7, reads EAGVVQSPRYKIIEKKQPVAFWCNPISGHNTLYWYLQNLGQGPELLIRYENEEAVDDSQLPKDRFSAERLKGVDSTLKIQPAELGDSAVYLCASSRDNNKEQYFGPGTRLTVT.

The chain recombines TRBV5-1 with TRBJ1-5; weak D call: TRBD1 (6 bases). From germline, CDR1 is SGHRS and CDR2 YFSETQ. With 0 bases removed from V and 7 bases from J, the gap between germline ends came to 11 bases. This CDR3 is 14 amino acids long. CDR3 DNA sequence: TGCGCCAGCAGCTTGGATGGGGGCAGGCAGCCCCAGCATTTT. It codes for CASSLDGGRQPQHF. Full variable domain (rest looked up from reference TRBV5-1 and TRBJ1-5): KAGVTQTPRYLIKTRGQQVTLSCSPISGHRSVSWYQQTPGQGLQFLFEYFSETQRNKGNFPGRFSGRQFSNSRSEMNVSTLELGDSALYLCASSLDGGRQPQHFGDGTRLSIL.

The chain carries TRBV29-1 and TRBJ1-4; D might be TRBD1 (5 bases). The V end was cut by 6 bases, the J end by 5 bases, with 19 bases between. Germline V gives CDR1 SQVTM, CDR2 ANQGSEA. There are 15 residues in the CDR3. The CDR3 sequence: CSVRLSGGGNEKLFF. CDR3 nucleotides: TGCAGCGTCCGTCTATCGGGGGGAGGAAATGAAAAACTGTTTTTT.

The rearrangement uses TRBV11-2 and TRBJ2-7, with TRBD2 matching 10 bases. CDR1 and CDR2 from the germline V gene are SGHAT and FQNNGV. Trimming at V came to 5 bases and at J to 1 base, leaving 8 bases not matched to a gene. This CDR3 has 16 amino acids. DNA for the CDR3: TGTGCCAGCAGCCAACATAGCGGGGGGCGATCCTACGAGCAGTACTTC. It encodes CASSQHSGGRSYEQYF.

This clone occurred a few times. The chain carries TRBV4-1 and TRBJ1-5, with D unclear. Germline V gene data show CDR1 as MGHRA and CDR2 as YSYEKL. The CDR3 totals 15 residues. V lost 1 base to trimming and J lost 2 bases, with 9 bases between them. The CDR3 protein is CASSQVGEGNQPQHF. As DNA, the CDR3 is TGCGCCAGCAGCCAAGTCGGTGAAGGCAATCAGCCCCAGCATTTT.

The V and J genes are TRBV20-1 and TRBJ2-1; TRBD2 aligns across 9 bases. V was clipped by 3 bases and J by 7 bases; unmatched bases: 10. Looked up from germline, CDR1 is DFQATT and CDR2 is SNEGSKA (reference sequence). This CDR3 is 15 amino acids long. The CDR3 DNA sequence: TGCAGTGCTAGTGGTTTGCGGGGGGGAGGGAATGAGCAGTTCTTC. As protein: CSASGLRGGGNEQFF.

The chain links TRBV14 to TRBJ1-4, with TRBD1 matching over 10 bases. Germline V gives CDR1 SGHDN, CDR2 FVKESK. V lost 6 bases, J lost 10 bases, and 14 bases stayed unmatched. This CDR3 has 16 residues. The CDR3 region is CASRPGTGAGLGKLFF. The CDR3 nucleotides are TGTGCCAGCAGACCCGGGACAGGGGCAGGTCTTGGAAAACTGTTTTTT.

In its sample, this clone was seen a few times. The rearrangement uses TRBV3-1 (or the pseudogene TRBV3-2) and TRBJ1-2, with unresolved D. Trimming shortened V by 5 bases and J by 7 bases, and 11 bases separated the two germline ends. Germline V gives CDR1 LGHDT, CDR2 YNNKEL (reference sequence). The CDR3 has 12 residues. The CDR3 spells CASSARNRGYTF. CDR3 in DNA: TGTGCCAGCAGCGCCCGTAATCGTGGCTACACCTTC.

The J gene is TRBJ1-1, the V gene TRBV6-5; unclear D gene. V was pared by 5 bases and J by 2 bases, with 9 bases between. Germline V gene lookup returns CDR1 MNHEY and CDR2 SVGAGI. The CDR3 is 13 amino acids. The CDR3 sequence is CASSTRLNTEAFF. The CDR3 coding sequence is TGTGCCAGCAGTACCCGATTAAACACTGAAGCTTTCTTT.

This chain connects TRBV9 to TRBJ1-1, with 7 bases lining up with TRBD1. With V trimmed by 3 bases and J by 0 bases, 8 bases remained unmatched. Germline assignment: CDR1 SGDLS and CDR2 YYNGEE. The CDR3 length is 16 residues. The CDR3 DNA is TGTGCCAGCAGCGCCACGAGGGGGCCAATGAACACTGAAGCTTTCTTT. Translating it yields CASSATRGPMNTEAFF.

The chain combines TRBV24-1 with TRBJ2-1; possibly TRBD2 for D (6 bases). This CDR3 contains 13 residues. Germline CDR1 KGHDR, CDR2 SFDVKD. V lost 5 bases to trimming and J lost 5 bases, with 9 bases between them. In nucleotides, the CDR3 is TGTGCCACCAGTGTGGCGGGGCACAATGAGCAGTTCTTC. It translates to CATSVAGHNEQFF.